Below are 5 T cell receptor beta chains sequenced from a single sample in a study of blood T cell repertoires in COVID-19. Generated by immunoSEQ multiplex PCR, the TCRdb table keeps only in-frame clones and is missing some. The sample has about 73,000 clones; about nine tenths are singletons. The sequenced sample was peripheral blood. These receptors all stem from an elderly woman with active or convalescent COVID-19.

The chain carries TRBV4-1 and TRBJ2-7; weak D call: TRBD2 (5 bases). The germline V gene encodes CDR1 MGHRA and CDR2 YSYEKL. The CDR3 runs to 13 residues. Trimming removed 1 base at V and 6 bases at J, with 10 bases between. The CDR3 nucleotides read TGCGCCAGCAGCCAAGTGTGGAGCGGCGAGCAGTACTTC. Translated, it gives CASSQVWSGEQYF.

The rearrangement joins TRBV15 to TRBJ2-4; D may be TRBD2 (6 bases). With 8 bases removed from V and 4 bases from J, the gap between germline ends came to 18 bases. CDR1 LNHNV and CDR2 YYDKDF come from the germline V gene (reference sequence). The CDR3 length is 15 residues. This chain's CDR3 is CATARGWTDKNIQYF. DNA of the CDR3: TGTGCCACCGCCCGGGGGTGGACGGATAAAAACATTCAGTACTTC.

The chain joins TRBV10-3 to TRBJ2-1; D uncertain. Trimming took off 6 bases at V and 0 bases at J, with 6 bases between the two ends. Germline V gene sequence: CDR1 ENHRY, CDR2 SYGVKD. The CDR3 spans 13 residues. The CDR3 nucleotides read TGTGCCATCAGGTCTAGCTCCTACAATGAGCAGTTCTTC. Its protein is CAIRSSSYNEQFF.

The chain couples TRBV19 to TRBJ2-3; 7 positions agree with TRBD1. J was trimmed by 1 base and V by 5 bases; bases with no gene match: 3. Looked up from germline, CDR1 is LNHDA and CDR2 is SQIVND (reference sequence). The CDR3 contains 14 residues. The CDR3 spells CASSLGTGTDTQYF. CDR3 nucleotides: TGTGCCAGTAGTCTAGGGACAGGCACAGATACGCAGTATTTT.

The chain uses TRBV15 and TRBJ1-4; TRBD1 matches 7 bases. Unmatched junction bases numbered 10, after V lost 0 bases and J lost 0 bases. Germline lookup yields CDR1 LNHNV and CDR2 YYDKDF (reference sequence). The length of the CDR3 is 19 residues. The CDR3 nucleotides are TGTGCCACCAGCAGAGATGGGCAGGGGGTCGGGGCAACTAATGAAAAACTGTTTTTT. This sequence encodes CATSRDGQGVGATNEKLFF.